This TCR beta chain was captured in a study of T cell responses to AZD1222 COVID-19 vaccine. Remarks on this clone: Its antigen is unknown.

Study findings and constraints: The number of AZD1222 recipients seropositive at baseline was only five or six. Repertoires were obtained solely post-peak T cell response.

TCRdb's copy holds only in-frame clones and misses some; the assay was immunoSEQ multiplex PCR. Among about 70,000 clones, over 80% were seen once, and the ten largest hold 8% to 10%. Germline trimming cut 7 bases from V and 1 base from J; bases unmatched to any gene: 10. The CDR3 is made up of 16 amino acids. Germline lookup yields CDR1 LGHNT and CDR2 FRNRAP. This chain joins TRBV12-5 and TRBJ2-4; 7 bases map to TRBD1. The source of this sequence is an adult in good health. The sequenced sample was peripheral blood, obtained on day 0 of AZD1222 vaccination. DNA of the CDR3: TGTGCTAGTGCCGAAGGACAGGTTGGGGCCAAAAACATTCAGTACTTC. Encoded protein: CASAEGQVGAKNIQYF.